This TCR beta chain was found in a study of OX40 agonist ivuxolimab in advanced cancers. About the investigation overall: Ivuxolimab was an agonistic, fully human IgG2 monoclonal antibody directed against OX40 (CD134), a costimulatory receptor. Intravenous ivuxolimab was administered to patients every 2 weeks at six dose levels: 0.01, 0.1, 0.3, 1.5, 3 and 10 mg/kg. Of the approximately 50 dose-escalation patients, hepatocellular carcinoma was present in about 20, melanoma in roughly 15, renal cell carcinoma in 9 and head and neck cancer in 9. A male proportion of 82.7% and a mean age of roughly 58 years, ranging from 23 to 79, were recorded for the dose-escalation cohort. Patients were allowed to have had prior anti-PD-1, anti-PD-L1 or anti-CTLA-4 therapy, and around 37% of the dose-escalation patients had previously received checkpoint inhibitors. Partial responses were achieved by three dose-escalation patients, of whom one had hepatocellular carcinoma and two had cutaneous melanoma. The purpose of peripheral TCRbeta sequencing was to test whether ivuxolimab changed TCR sequence diversity and led to clonal T-cell expansion. The paper covers the monotherapy dose-escalation part of the phase I ivuxolimab trial, which included N ≈ 50 patients.

In regard to this clone: Its cognate antigen has yet to be identified. Qualities for individual bases were not recorded, and no much larger clone is one base off.

Patients with a history of autoimmune disease or receiving systemic immunosuppression were excluded from the trial. In every dose cohort, peripheral blood was drawn for TCR sequencing at baseline, cycle 4 day 1, and cycle 7 day 1. The samples were drawn from a first-in-human, open-label, multicenter phase I dose-escalation trial of ivuxolimab. Adults with locally advanced or metastatic melanoma, renal cell carcinoma, hepatocellular carcinoma or head and neck squamous cell carcinoma were enrolled in the trial. CD4+ and CD8+ T cells were sorted separately from peripheral blood before TCR sequencing. Genomic DNA was extracted from sorted cells for sequencing of the TCRbeta CDR3 region. The immunoSEQ Assay was used to sequence the TCRbeta CDR3 regions. TCRdb limited this immuneACCESS table to in-frame rearrangements with V and J called. A share of clones is missing; checked studies link under half to unresolved V genes, and the rest is unexplained. In this sample the table shows 50,000 to 70,000 clones, roughly 85% of which occur a single time. Of the sample, 2.5% to 3.5% is held by the ten largest clones.

The germline V gene supplies CDR1 SGHVS and CDR2 FQNEAQ. Including the terminal cysteine and phenylalanine, the CDR3 comprises 16 residues. Kept here is only the CDR3 DNA, which spans 48 bases and is read in frame from base 1. Trimming accounts for 5 bases at V and 9 bases at J, while the number of junction bases matched to no gene is 14. The research as a whole found: Low levels of normalized T-cell clonal expansion were also seen in some patients who did not respond. Antigen specificity was not determined for the clonally expanded peripheral T cells. At doses of 0.1 to 3.0 mg/kg, clonal expansion of both CD4+ and CD8+ T cells in blood was seen between baseline and week 6. After ivuxolimab, CD8+ T cells had more expanded clones than CD4+ T cells on average. In partial responders in the 0.1-3.0 mg/kg groups, normalized peripheral clonal expansion was found to be among the lowest, especially among CD8+ T cells.

In this chain, TRBV7-8 is recombined with TRBJ2-5, with 11 central nucleotides matching TRBD1. The sequences come from CD4+ or CD8+ T cells sorted from blood, collected in a trial of the OX40 agonist ivuxolimab. This TCR was recovered from an adult with an advanced solid tumor such as melanoma, head and neck, liver or kidney cancer. CDR3 protein: CASSPLAGQGVGAQYF. The DNA sequence is TGTGCCAGCAGCCCTCTGGCGGGACAGGGGGTGGGGGCCCAGTACTTC.